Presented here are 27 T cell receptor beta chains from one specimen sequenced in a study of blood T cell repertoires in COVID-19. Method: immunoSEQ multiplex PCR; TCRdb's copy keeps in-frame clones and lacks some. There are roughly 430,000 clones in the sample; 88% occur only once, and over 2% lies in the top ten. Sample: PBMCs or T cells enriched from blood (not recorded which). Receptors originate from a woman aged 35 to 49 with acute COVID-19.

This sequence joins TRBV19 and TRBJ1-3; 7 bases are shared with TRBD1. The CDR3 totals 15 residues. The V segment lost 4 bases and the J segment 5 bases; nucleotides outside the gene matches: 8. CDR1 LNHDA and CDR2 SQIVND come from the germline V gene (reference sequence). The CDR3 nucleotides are TGTGCCAGTAGTAGTCAGACAGGGAAGAGAAACACCATATATTTT. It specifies CASSSQTGKRNTIYF. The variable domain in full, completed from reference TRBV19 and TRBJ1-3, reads DGGITQSPKYLFRKEGQNVTLSCEQNLNHDAMYWYRQDPGQGLRLIYYSQIVNDFQKGDIAEGYSVSREKKESFPLTVTSAQKNPTAFYLCASSSQTGKRNTIYFGEGSWLTVV.

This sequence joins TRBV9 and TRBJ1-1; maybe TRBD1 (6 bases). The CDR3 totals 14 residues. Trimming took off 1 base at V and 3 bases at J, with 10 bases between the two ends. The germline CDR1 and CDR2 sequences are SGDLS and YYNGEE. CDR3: CASSVLSGDTEAFF. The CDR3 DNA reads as TGTGCCAGCAGCGTACTCTCAGGGGACACTGAAGCTTTCTTT.

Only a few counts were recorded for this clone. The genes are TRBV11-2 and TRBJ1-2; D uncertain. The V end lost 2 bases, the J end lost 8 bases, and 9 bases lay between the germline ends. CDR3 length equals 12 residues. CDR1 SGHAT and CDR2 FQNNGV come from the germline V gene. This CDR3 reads CASSLSGEGYTF. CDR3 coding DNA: TGTGCCAGCAGCTTAAGCGGCGAGGGCTACACCTTC.

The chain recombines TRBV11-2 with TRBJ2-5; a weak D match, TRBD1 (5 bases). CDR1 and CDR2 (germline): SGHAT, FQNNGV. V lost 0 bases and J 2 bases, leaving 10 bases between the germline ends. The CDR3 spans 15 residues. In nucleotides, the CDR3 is TGTGCCAGCAGCTTAGATCTTGGGGCTCAAGAGACCCAGTACTTC. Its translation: CASSLDLGAQETQYF.

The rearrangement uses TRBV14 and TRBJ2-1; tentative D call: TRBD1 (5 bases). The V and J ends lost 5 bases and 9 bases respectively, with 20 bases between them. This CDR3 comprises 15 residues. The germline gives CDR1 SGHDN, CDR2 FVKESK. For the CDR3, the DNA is TGTGCCAGCAGCGACGGTAAGGGGTTTATGTCTGAGCAGTTCTTC. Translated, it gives CASSDGKGFMSEQFF. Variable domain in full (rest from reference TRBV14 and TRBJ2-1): EAGVTQFPSHSVIEKGQTVTLRCDPISGHDNLYWYRRVMGKEIKFLLHFVKESKQDESGMPNNRFLAERTGGTYSTLKVQPAELEDSGVYFCASSDGKGFMSEQFFGPGTRLTVL.

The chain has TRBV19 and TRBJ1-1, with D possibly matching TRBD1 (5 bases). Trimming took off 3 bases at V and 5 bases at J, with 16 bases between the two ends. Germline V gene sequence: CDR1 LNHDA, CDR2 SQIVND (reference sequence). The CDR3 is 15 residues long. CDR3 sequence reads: CASSMPGRGRTEAFF. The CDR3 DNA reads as TGTGCCAGTAGTATGCCAGGGAGGGGAAGGACTGAAGCTTTCTTT.

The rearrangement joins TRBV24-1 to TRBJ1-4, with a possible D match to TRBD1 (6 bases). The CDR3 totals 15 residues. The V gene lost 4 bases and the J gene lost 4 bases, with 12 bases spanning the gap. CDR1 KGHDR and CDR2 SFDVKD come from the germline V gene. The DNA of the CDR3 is TGTGCCACCAGTGACCGCAGAGGGGGTAATGAAAAACTGTTTTTT. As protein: CATSDRRGGNEKLFF.

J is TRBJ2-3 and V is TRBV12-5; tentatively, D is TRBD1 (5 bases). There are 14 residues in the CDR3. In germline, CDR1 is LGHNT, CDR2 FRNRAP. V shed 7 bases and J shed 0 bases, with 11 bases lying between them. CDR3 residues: CASVLGHSTDTQYF. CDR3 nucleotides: TGTGCTAGTGTTCTAGGACACAGCACAGATACGCAGTATTTT.

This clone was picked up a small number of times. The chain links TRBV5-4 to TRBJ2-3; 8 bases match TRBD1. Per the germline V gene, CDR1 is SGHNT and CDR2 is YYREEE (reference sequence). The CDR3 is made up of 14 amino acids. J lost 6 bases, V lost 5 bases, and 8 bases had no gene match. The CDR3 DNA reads TGTGCCAGCAGTCACACCGGACAGGGCGATACGCAGTATTTT. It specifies CASSHTGQGDTQYF.

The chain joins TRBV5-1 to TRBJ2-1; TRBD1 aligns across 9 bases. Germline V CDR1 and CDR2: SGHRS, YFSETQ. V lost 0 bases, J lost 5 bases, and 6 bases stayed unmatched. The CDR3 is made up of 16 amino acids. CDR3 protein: CASSLGGTGTHNEQFF. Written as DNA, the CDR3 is TGCGCCAGCAGCTTGGGTGGGACAGGGACCCACAATGAGCAGTTCTTC.

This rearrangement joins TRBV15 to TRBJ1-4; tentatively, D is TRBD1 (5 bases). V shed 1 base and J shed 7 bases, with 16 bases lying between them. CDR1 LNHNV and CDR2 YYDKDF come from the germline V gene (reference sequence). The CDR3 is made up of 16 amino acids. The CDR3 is CATSRAYLGEGEKLFF. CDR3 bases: TGTGCCACCAGCAGAGCATATTTAGGGGAGGGTGAAAAACTGTTTTTT. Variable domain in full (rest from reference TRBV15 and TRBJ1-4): DAMVIQNPRYQVTQFGKPVTLSCSQTLNHNVMYWYQQKSSQAPKLLFHYYDKDFNNEADTPDNFQSRRPNTSFCFLDIRSPGLGDTAMYLCATSRAYLGEGEKLFFGSGTQLSVL.

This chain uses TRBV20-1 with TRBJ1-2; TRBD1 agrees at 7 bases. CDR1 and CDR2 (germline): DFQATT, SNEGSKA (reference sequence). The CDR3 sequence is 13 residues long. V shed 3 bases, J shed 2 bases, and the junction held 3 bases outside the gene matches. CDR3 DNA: TGCAGTGCTAGTCAAGGGGGCAACTATGGCTACACCTTC. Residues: CSASQGGNYGYTF.

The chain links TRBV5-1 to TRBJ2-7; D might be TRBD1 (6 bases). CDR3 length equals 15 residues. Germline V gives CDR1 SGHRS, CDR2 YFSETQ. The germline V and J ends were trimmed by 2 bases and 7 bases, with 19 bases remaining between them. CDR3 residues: CASSLQGKPFREQYF. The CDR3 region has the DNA TGCGCCAGCAGCTTACAGGGAAAACCCTTTAGGGAGCAGTACTTC.

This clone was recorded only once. The CDR3 DNA follows: TGTGCCAGCAGTTCTCCCCTCGACTATGGCTACACCTTC. Its translation is CASSSPLDYGYTF. This chain uses TRBV27 with TRBJ1-2; D is undetermined. Germline V gene data show CDR1 as MNHEY and CDR2 as SMNVEV (reference sequence). The CDR3 length is 13 residues. Trimming cost V 4 bases and J 3 bases, with 9 bases left between them.

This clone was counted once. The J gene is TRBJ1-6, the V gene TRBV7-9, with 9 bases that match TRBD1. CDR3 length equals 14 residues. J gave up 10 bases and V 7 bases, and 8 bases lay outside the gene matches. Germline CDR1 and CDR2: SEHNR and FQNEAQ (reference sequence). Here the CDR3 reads CASTRQGGKSPLHF. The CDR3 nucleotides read TGTGCCAGCACACGACAGGGGGGCAAATCACCCCTCCACTTT.

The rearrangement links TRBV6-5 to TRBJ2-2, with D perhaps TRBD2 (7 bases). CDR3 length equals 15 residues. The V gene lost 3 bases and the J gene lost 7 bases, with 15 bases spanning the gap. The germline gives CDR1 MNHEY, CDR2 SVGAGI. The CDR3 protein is CASSYGGGRLGELFF. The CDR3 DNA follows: TGTGCCAGCAGTTATGGGGGGGGGCGGCTCGGGGAGCTGTTTTTT.

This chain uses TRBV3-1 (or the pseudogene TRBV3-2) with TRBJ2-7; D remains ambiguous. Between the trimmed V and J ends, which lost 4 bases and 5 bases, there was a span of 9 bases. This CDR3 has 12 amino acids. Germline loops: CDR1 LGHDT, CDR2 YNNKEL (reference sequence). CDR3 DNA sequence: TGTGCCAGCAGCCCATTCGGTAACGAGCAGTACTTC. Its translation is CASSPFGNEQYF.

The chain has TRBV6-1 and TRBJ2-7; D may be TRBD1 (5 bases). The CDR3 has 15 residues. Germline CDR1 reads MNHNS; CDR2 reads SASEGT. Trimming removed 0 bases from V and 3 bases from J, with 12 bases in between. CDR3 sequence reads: CASSEASTVNYEQYF. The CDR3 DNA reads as TGTGCCAGCAGTGAAGCGTCGACAGTAAACTACGAGCAGTACTTC.

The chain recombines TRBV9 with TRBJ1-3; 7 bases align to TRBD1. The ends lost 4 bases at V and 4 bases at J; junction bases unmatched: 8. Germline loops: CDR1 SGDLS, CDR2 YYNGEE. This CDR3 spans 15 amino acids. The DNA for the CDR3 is TGTGCCAGCAGCCTGACCCGACAGGGCGGAAACACCATATATTTT. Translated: CASSLTRQGGNTIYF.

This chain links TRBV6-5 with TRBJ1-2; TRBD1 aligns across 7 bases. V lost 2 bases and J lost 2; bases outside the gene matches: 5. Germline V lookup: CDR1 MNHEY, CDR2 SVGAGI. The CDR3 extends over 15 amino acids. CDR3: CASSYTGQTNYGYTF. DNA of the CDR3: TGTGCCAGCAGTTACACGGGACAGACGAACTATGGCTACACCTTC.

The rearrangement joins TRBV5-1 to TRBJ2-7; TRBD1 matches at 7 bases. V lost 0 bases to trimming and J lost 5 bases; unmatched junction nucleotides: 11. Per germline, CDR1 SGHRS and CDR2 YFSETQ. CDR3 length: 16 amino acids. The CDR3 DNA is TGCGCCAGCAGCTTGGCGCCGAGACAGGGTCCGGACGAGCAGTACTTC. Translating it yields CASSLAPRQGPDEQYF.

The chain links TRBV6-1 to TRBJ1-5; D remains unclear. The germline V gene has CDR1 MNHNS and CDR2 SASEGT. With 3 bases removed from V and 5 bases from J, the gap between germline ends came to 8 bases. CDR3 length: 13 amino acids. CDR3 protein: CASSDSIYQPQHF. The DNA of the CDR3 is TGTGCCAGCAGTGACAGTATTTATCAGCCCCAGCATTTT.

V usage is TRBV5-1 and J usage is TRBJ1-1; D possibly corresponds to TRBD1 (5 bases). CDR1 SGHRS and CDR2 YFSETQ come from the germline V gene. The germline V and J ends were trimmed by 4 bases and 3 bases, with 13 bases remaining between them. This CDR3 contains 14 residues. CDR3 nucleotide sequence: TGCGCCAGCAGCGAGTGGGGGGGTGACACTGAAGCTTTCTTT. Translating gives CASSEWGGDTEAFF.

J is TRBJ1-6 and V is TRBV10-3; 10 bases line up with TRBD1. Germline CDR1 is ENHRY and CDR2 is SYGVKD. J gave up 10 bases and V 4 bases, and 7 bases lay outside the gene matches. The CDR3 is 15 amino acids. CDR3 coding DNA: TGTGCCATCAGTGGAACCGGGACAGGGGAATCACCCCTCCACTTT. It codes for CAISGTGTGESPLHF.

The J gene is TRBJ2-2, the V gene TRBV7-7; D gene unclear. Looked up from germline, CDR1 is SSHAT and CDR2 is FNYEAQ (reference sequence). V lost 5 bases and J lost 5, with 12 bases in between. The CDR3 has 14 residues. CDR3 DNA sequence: TGTGCCAGCAGCCCACACAAGTGGACCGGGGAGCTGTTTTTT. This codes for CASSPHKWTGELFF.

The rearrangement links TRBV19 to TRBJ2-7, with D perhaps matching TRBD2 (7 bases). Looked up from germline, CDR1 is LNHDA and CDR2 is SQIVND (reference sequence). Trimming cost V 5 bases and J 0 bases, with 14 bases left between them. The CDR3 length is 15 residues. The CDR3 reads CASSPRGASSYEQYF. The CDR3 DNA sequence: TGTGCCAGTAGTCCCCGGGGGGCAAGCTCCTACGAGCAGTACTTC.

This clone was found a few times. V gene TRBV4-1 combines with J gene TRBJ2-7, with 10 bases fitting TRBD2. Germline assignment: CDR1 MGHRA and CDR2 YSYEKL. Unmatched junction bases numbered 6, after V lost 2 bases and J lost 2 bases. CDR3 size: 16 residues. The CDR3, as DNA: TGCGCCAGCAGCCAACCGGGACTAGCGAACGCCTACGAGCAGTACTTC. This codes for CASSQPGLANAYEQYF.